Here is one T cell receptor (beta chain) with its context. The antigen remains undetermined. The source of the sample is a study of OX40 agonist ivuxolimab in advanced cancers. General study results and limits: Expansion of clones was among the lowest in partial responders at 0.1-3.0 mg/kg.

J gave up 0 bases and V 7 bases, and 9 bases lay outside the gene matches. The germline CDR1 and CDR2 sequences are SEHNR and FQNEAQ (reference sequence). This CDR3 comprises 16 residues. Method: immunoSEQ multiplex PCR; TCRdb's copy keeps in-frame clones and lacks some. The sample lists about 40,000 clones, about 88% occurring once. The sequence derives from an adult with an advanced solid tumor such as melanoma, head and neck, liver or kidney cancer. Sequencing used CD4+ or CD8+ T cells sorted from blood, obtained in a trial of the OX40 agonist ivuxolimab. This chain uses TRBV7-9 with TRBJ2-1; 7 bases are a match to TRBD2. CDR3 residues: CASTAGAEGSYNEQFF. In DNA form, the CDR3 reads TGTGCCAGCACCGCGGGAGCGGAAGGCTCCTACAATGAGCAGTTCTTC. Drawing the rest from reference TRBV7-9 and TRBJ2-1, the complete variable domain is DTGVSQNPRHKITKRGQNVTFRCDPISEHNRLYWYRQTLGQGPEFLTYFQNEAQLEKSRLLSDRFSAERPKGSFSTLEIQRTEQGDSAMYLCASTAGAEGSYNEQFFGPGTRLTVL.